Described below is a single T cell receptor (beta chain) sequence and its context. Trimming pared 2 bases from V and 1 base from J, leaving 11 bases between. Looked up from germline, CDR1 is LGHNA and CDR2 is YSLEER. CDR3 length: 15 amino acids. This entry belongs to a study of blood T cell repertoires in COVID-19. Original methodology: Quantification of nucleated cells was approximated via reference gene primer amplification. TCRdb's table, derived via immunoSEQ multiplex PCR, lists solely in-frame clones and lacks some. V, J and clone size are those of that table, while D and trimming were read from the DNA. The sample contains almost 400,000 clones, roughly 90% of which appear only once.

The specimen was PBMCs or T cells enriched from blood (not recorded which). The clonotype originates from a woman between 25 and 40 years old with acute COVID-19. The gene calls are TRBV4-3 and TRBJ1-1, with D maybe TRBD1 (6 bases). The CDR3 nucleotides are TGCGCCAGCAGCCAACGCAGGGGCAGGAACACTGAAGCTTTCTTT. Its protein is CASSQRRGRNTEAFF.